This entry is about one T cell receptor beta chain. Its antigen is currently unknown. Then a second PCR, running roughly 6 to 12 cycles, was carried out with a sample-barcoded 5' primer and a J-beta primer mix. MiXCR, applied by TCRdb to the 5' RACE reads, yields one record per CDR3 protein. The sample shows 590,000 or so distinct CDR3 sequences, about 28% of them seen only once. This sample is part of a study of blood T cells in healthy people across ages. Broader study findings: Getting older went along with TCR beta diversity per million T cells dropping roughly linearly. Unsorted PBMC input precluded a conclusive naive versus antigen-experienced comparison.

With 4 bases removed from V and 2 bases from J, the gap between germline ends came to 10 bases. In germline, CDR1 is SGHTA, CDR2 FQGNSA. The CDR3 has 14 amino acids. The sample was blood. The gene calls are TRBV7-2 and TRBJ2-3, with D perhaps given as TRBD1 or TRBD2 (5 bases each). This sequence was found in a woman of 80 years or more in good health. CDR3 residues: CASSSLGATDTQYF. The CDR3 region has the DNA TGTGCCAGCAGCTCTCTCGGGGCCACAGATACGCAGTATTTT.